These 24 T cell receptor delta chains came from one sample sequenced in a study of human gamma delta and Vdelta1 T cells. TCRdb re-called clones from the PCR reads using CATT. Counted here are over 10,000 delta-chain clones, around 50% occurring once; the ten biggest clones make up approximately 1.6%. Antigens for these TCRs are unknown. Sequencing used Vdelta1 gamma-delta T cells from blood grown in culture (DOT cells). The origin of the receptors is a human donor in good health.

This clone has a single count. This sequence joins TRDV1 and TRDJ1; D unresolved. CDR1 TSWWSYY and CDR2 QGS come from the germline V gene. Trimming left V 4 bases short and J 0 bases short, with 15 bases between. The CDR3 has 16 amino acids. Here the CDR3 DNA reads TGTGCTCTTGGGGGTTACGGGCCTAAAAACACCGATAAACTCATCTTT. Its translation is CALGGYGPKNTDKLIF.

The chain uses TRDV1 and TRDJ1; TRDD2 matches at 9 bases. The junction had 30 bases not matched to a gene; V was cut back by 0 bases and J by 10 bases. The germline V gene encodes CDR1 TSWWSYY and CDR2 QGS. This CDR3 has 22 residues. The CDR3 DNA reads as TGTGCTCTTGGGGAACTGTATAGGCCTTCCTACGGGTTGGCCTCGGCCTCTTCAGGACTCATCTTT. Amino acid sequence: CALGELYRPSYGLASASSGLIF.

This clone came up a few times. The chain employs TRDV1 and TRDJ1, with 10 positions matching TRDD3. The ends lost 3 bases at V and 2 bases at J; junction bases unmatched: 24. Germline V CDR1 and CDR2: TSWWSYY, QGS. The CDR3 length is 22 residues. The CDR3 nucleotides are TGTGCTCTTGGGGAGCGCGATCTCCTTCACTGGGGGATTGGAGCGAAGACCGATAAACTCATCTTT. Protein sequence: CALGERDLLHWGIGAKTDKLIF.

This clone came up a few times. The V call is TRDV1, the J call TRDJ1; 12 bases fit TRDD3. The CDR3 runs 24 residues. Germline values: CDR1 TSWWSYY, CDR2 QGS. V shed 1 base and J 3 bases; nucleotides not matched to a gene: 27. The CDR3 loop is CALGERQYHRPRTGGYREPDKLIF. The CDR3, as DNA: TGTGCTCTTGGGGAACGTCAGTATCATCGCCCACGTACTGGGGGATACCGAGAACCCGATAAACTCATCTTT.

The V gene is TRDV1, the J gene TRDJ1, with TRDD3 identical over 9 bases. The germline V gene encodes CDR1 TSWWSYY and CDR2 QGS. The CDR3 is made up of 14 amino acids. Trimming took 7 bases from V and 8 from J; bases not matched to a gene: 11. The CDR3 reads CALVGGDTPRKLIF. In nucleotides, the CDR3 is TGTGCTCTTGTTGGGGGGGATACCCCGCGAAAACTCATCTTT.

As concerns this clone: With a much larger clone just one base away, this may be a read error. The sample holds other DNA sequences that translate to the same CDR3. The chain joins TRDV1 to TRDJ1; 11 nucleotides agree with TRDD3. The germline CDR1 and CDR2 sequences are TSWWSYY and QGS. The CDR3 has 21 amino acids. With 6 bases clipped from V and 0 bases from J, the junction kept 21 bases outside the gene matches. The CDR3 DNA is TGTGCTCTTGGTCAGATTTCCTACTGGGGGATAGGTCTCAGGTACACCGATAAACTCATCTTT. Translating gives CALGQISYWGIGLRYTDKLIF.

The chain uses TRDV1 and TRDJ1, with TRDD3 matching over 10 bases. The CDR3 runs 22 residues. The trim removed 0 bases at V and 3 bases at J, leaving 22 bases unmatched. Germline CDR1 reads TSWWSYY; CDR2 reads QGS. DNA for the CDR3: TGTGCTCTTGGGGAACTAGAATTCCCCCGTACTGGGGGATGGGTTGGGGCCGATAAACTCATCTTT. This sequence encodes CALGELEFPRTGGWVGADKLIF.

This rearrangement joins TRDV1 to TRDJ1, with TRDD2 identical over 8 bases. The J segment lost 0 bases and the V segment lost 0 bases, leaving 21 bases of the junction unmatched. CDR3 length: 22 residues. Germline CDR1 is TSWWSYY and CDR2 is QGS. The CDR3 here is CALGELKLPTRLLGRYTDKLIF. The CDR3 DNA reads as TGTGCTCTTGGGGAACTGAAGCTTCCTACGAGACTGCTGGGGAGGTACACCGATAAACTCATCTTT.

Only a few counts were recorded for this clone. The rearrangement links TRDV1 to TRDJ1; D not certain. V lost 2 bases and J 1 base, leaving 23 bases between the germline ends. The CDR3 runs 19 residues. Germline loops: CDR1 TSWWSYY, CDR2 QGS. CDR3 amino acids: CALGERYGVGLRTTDKLIF. CDR3 nucleotides: TGTGCTCTTGGGGAAAGATATGGTGTCGGGCTAAGGACCACCGATAAACTCATCTTT.

This clone was observed a handful of times. The gene calls are TRDV1 and TRDJ1; perhaps TRDD2 as D (6 bases). Trimming removed 2 bases at V and 3 bases at J, with 34 bases between. This CDR3 comprises 22 residues. CDR1 is TSWWSYY and CDR2 is QGS in the germline V gene. CDR3 sequence reads: CALGEGVPSAGTLGGMPDKLIF. CDR3 DNA: TGTGCTCTTGGGGAAGGGGTCCCTTCCGCGGGAACCCTGGGTGGGATGCCCGATAAACTCATCTTT.

The V gene is TRDV1, the J gene TRDJ3; TRDD3 agrees at 9 bases. This CDR3 has 22 residues. Per germline, CDR1 TSWWSYY and CDR2 QGS. With V trimmed by 0 bases and J by 2 bases, 14 bases remained unmatched. CDR3: CALGELPTGGPPKTWDTRQMFF. The DNA of the CDR3 is TGTGCTCTTGGGGAACTACCTACTGGGGGACCCCCTAAGACCTGGGACACCCGACAGATGTTTTTC.

The gene calls are TRDV1 and TRDJ1, with D perhaps TRDD2 or TRDD3 (9 bases each). The germline V gene encodes CDR1 TSWWSYY and CDR2 QGS. The CDR3 runs 24 residues. V gave up 3 bases and J gave up 2 bases, with 40 bases separating them. In DNA, the CDR3 is TGTGCTCTTGGGGAGTTTACCTTCCTACCTGCATTGACTGGGGATACGCGAGGTACCGATAAACTCATCTTT. Translated: CALGEFTFLPALTGDTRGTDKLIF.

The V and J genes are TRDV1 and TRDJ1, with D unclear. The CDR3 consists of 17 residues. Deletions cut 0 bases from V and 10 bases from J, with 24 bases between. Looked up from germline, CDR1 is TSWWSYY and CDR2 is QGS. The CDR3 is CALGELQPKYSSGTLIF. DNA of the CDR3: TGTGCTCTTGGGGAACTACAACCTAAGTACAGCTCGGGCACACTCATCTTT.

The genes are TRDV1 and TRDJ3, with D unresolved. This CDR3 comprises 21 residues. The V end was cut by 0 bases, the J end by 0 bases, with 18 bases between. CDR1 is TSWWSYY and CDR2 is QGS in the germline V gene. The CDR3 region is CALGELNSQTLNSWDTRQMFF. The CDR3 nucleotides read TGTGCTCTTGGGGAACTGAATTCCCAAACCCTAAACTCCTGGGACACCCGACAGATGTTTTTC.

The chain combines TRDV1 with TRDJ1; D ambiguous. CDR1 and CDR2 from the germline V gene are TSWWSYY and QGS. This CDR3 contains 25 residues. With 0 bases removed from V and 3 bases from J, the gap between germline ends came to 41 bases. DNA for the CDR3: TGTGCTCTTGGGGAACTTTCAGCGGCGTCCATTGGGAGTCGTAGTCGTAATGGGCTTCCCGATAAACTCATCTTT. It codes for CALGELSAASIGSRSRNGLPDKLIF.

This clone occurred once. The chain carries TRDV1 and TRDJ1; 10 bases agree with TRDD3. This CDR3 comprises 23 residues. CDR1 TSWWSYY and CDR2 QGS come from the germline V gene. V was clipped by 2 bases and J by 0 bases; unmatched bases: 24. CDR3 amino acids: CALGETLLPLSPNTGGYTDKLIF. The CDR3 nucleotides read TGTGCTCTTGGGGAAACCCTACTTCCTTTATCACCGAACACTGGGGGATACACCGATAAACTCATCTTT.

The J gene is TRDJ1, the V gene TRDV1; 7 bases fit TRDD3. The germline V gene encodes CDR1 TSWWSYY and CDR2 QGS. The CDR3 sequence is 21 residues long. V lost 11 bases, J lost 0 bases, and 30 bases stayed unmatched. CDR3 sequence reads: CALRPGSTPIGGLRYTDKLIF. CDR3 bases: TGTGCTTTACGACCGGGTTCCACCCCTATCGGGGGATTAAGATACACCGATAAACTCATCTTT.

This rearrangement joins TRDV1 to TRDJ1; 11 bases fit TRDD3. Trimming took 2 bases from V and 8 from J; bases not matched to a gene: 16. The CDR3 spans 18 residues. From germline, CDR1 is TSWWSYY and CDR2 QGS. CDR3 loop: CALGESSQYWGIKSKLIF. The CDR3 DNA sequence: TGTGCTCTTGGGGAATCTTCCCAGTACTGGGGGATAAAGAGCAAACTCATCTTT.

The chain joins TRDV1 to TRDJ1, with TRDD3 as a possible D gene (6 bases). The V end was cut by 1 base, the J end by 0 bases, with 33 bases between. The CDR3 length is 23 residues. Germline-derived CDR1 and CDR2 are TSWWSYY and QGS. CDR3 protein: CALGERRESWSYSRTGYTDKLIF. CDR3 sequence (DNA): TGTGCTCTTGGGGAACGGAGAGAATCTTGGTCCTATTCCCGTACTGGGTACACCGATAAACTCATCTTT.

The chain uses TRDV1 and TRDJ1; TRDD2 might be the D (7 bases). CDR3 length equals 18 residues. Germline values: CDR1 TSWWSYY, CDR2 QGS. V was trimmed by 3 bases and J by 2 bases, leaving 22 bases between them. The CDR3, as DNA: TGTGCTCTTGGGGAGCCTTCCTTCAAGGGATATGAGACCGATAAACTCATCTTT. Residues: CALGEPSFKGYETDKLIF.

This clone showed up just a few times. The J gene is TRDJ1, the V gene TRDV1; 10 bases are a match to TRDD3. Germline V gene data show CDR1 as TSWWSYY and CDR2 as QGS. V lost 0 bases, J lost 2 bases, and 12 bases stayed unmatched. The CDR3 has 19 residues. The chain's CDR3 is CALGELTGGYAFKTDKLIF. For the CDR3, the DNA is TGTGCTCTTGGGGAACTTACGGGGGGATACGCGTTTAAAACCGATAAACTCATCTTT.

The V gene is TRDV1, the J gene TRDJ2, with 12 bases aligning to TRDD3. The trim removed 0 bases at V and 7 bases at J, leaving 33 bases unmatched. CDR1 and CDR2 from the germline V gene are TSWWSYY and QGS. The CDR3 length is 26 residues. CDR3 sequence: CALGELFFLLHPIFVLGDTGQAQLFF. The CDR3 DNA sequence: TGTGCTCTTGGGGAACTATTTTTCCTACTTCATCCCATTTTCGTACTGGGGGATACAGGTCAAGCACAACTCTTCTTT.

The chain couples TRDV1 to TRDJ1, with TRDD3 as a possible D gene (5 bases). CDR1 is TSWWSYY and CDR2 is QGS in the germline V gene. This CDR3 has 18 residues. Deletions cut 1 base from V and 3 bases from J, with 21 bases between. CDR3 residues: CALGEHCLIGDWSDKLIF. In DNA, the CDR3 is TGTGCTCTTGGGGAACATTGCCTAATCGGGGACTGGTCCGATAAACTCATCTTT.

This clone was counted a few times. The rearrangement links TRDV1 to TRDJ1, with D possibly matching TRDD3 (5 bases). CDR3 length equals 14 residues. V lost 0 bases to trimming and J lost 0 bases, with 5 bases between them. Germline assignment: CDR1 TSWWSYY and CDR2 QGS. CDR3 in amino acids: CALGELGNTDKLIF. The CDR3 nucleotides read TGTGCTCTTGGGGAACTGGGGAACACCGATAAACTCATCTTT.